This TCR beta chain is from a study of shared clonotypes between healthy human individuals. Looking at the study overall: Donor composition was a couple of women and three men, aged 18 to 49.

Deletions cut 8 bases from V and 3 bases from J, with 14 bases between. There are 13 residues in the CDR3. Sorted subsets were amplified in replicate PCRs using about 200 ng DNA, roughly 30,000 T cell genomes. Sequenced by immunoSEQ multiplex PCR; TCRdb stores in-frame clones only, minus some. Of about 680,000 clones listed, around four fifths were seen once; the top ten hold around 1.8%. This sequence originates from a woman aged 25-40 years in good health. The chain joins TRBV23-1 to TRBJ2-7; D possibly corresponds to TRBD1 (6 bases). TRBV23-1 is filed as an ORF, its function uncertain. Sequencing was performed on memory CD4+ T cells sorted from blood. Subset given: CD45RA-negative fraction. CDR3 residues: CASRLSGVYEQYF. The CDR3 DNA reads TGCGCCAGCCGCCTTTCAGGGGTCTACGAGCAGTACTTC.